This TCR beta chain is drawn from a study of blood T cell repertoires in COVID-19. Across the whole study: The United States, Italy and Spain provided the acute and convalescent COVID-19 samples. In each case, the material was cDNA or gDNA derived from T cells, B-cell-depleted T cells, or PBMCs.

The authors' processing: Amplifying reference gene primers gave estimates of nucleated cell counts. Data came from immunoSEQ multiplex PCR; TCRdb stores just in-frame clones and leaves some out. That table is the source of V, J and clone size, and D and trimming were worked out from the DNA. This table holds 150,000 to 200,000 clones, 85% to 95% found once. The CDR3 covers 15 residues. Looked up from germline, CDR1 is GTSNPN and CDR2 is SVGIG (reference sequence). Trimming took off 2 bases at V and 8 bases at J, with 21 bases between the two ends. Seattle patient enrollment occurred during active infection, with longitudinal follow-up thereafter.

The TCR originated in a woman in her sixties with COVID-19, enrolled during active disease. Sequenced input: peripheral blood. The rearrangement uses TRBV30 and TRBJ1-2; weak D call: TRBD1 (5 bases). CDR3: CAWSMSDGGARGYTF. Here the CDR3 DNA reads TGTGCCTGGAGTATGTCGGACGGCGGGGCACGGGGCTACACCTTC.